These 30 T cell receptor beta chains were sequenced from one sample in a study of response to subunit inactivated influenza vaccine. TCRdb re-called the RT-PCR reads through MiXCR, storing one row per CDR3 protein. The data show approximately 700,000 distinct CDR3 sequences, over 11% seen once. The sequences come from PBMCs from blood, collected 14 to 15 days before vaccination. The receptor set was obtained from a man aged 50 to 60 who received an inactivated influenza vaccine.

This chain links TRBV4-3 with TRBJ1-6; possibly TRBD1 for D (6 bases). The germline V and J ends were trimmed by 2 bases and 7 bases, with 12 bases remaining between them. Germline CDR1 LGHNA, CDR2 YSLEER. The CDR3 covers 15 residues. CDR3 nucleotide sequence: TGCGCCAGCAGCCAACTGGACAGAGTAAATTCACCCCTCCACTTT. Encoded protein: CASSQLDRVNSPLHF.

In its sample, this clonotype was seen a few times. The chain recombines TRBV7-9 with TRBJ1-4, with D unresolved. Trimming shortened V by 3 bases and J by 5 bases, and 10 bases separated the two germline ends. The CDR3 sequence is 14 residues long. Per the germline V gene, CDR1 is SEHNR and CDR2 is FQNEAQ (reference sequence). In DNA, the CDR3 is TGTGCCAGCAGCTTGCAGCTTCACAATGAAAAACTGTTTTTT. It codes for CASSLQLHNEKLFF.

This clonotype was detected a few times. The V gene is TRBV7-3, the J gene TRBJ2-2, with a weak D call TRBD2 (6 bases). The CDR3 covers 14 residues. Trimming cost V 3 bases and J 7 bases, with 12 bases left between them. Per the germline V gene, CDR1 is SGHTA and CDR2 is FQGTGA. Here the CDR3 DNA reads TGTGCCAGCAGCTTGACACGGGAGAACGGGGAGCTGTTTTTT. Translating it yields CASSLTRENGELFF.

This clonotype was detected many times. V usage is TRBV10-3 and J usage is TRBJ2-7, with D perhaps being TRBD1 or TRBD2 (6 bases each). Trimming cost V 6 bases and J 4 bases, with 22 bases left between them. The CDR3 covers 16 residues. CDR1 and CDR2 from the germline V gene are ENHRY and SYGVKD. The CDR3 nucleotides read TGTGCCATCAGGGGCGGACAGACTAGGTCTGGGTACGAGCAGTACTTC. This sequence encodes CAIRGGQTRSGYEQYF.

This chain uses TRBV29-1 with TRBJ2-3; 9 nucleotides align to TRBD2. With V trimmed by 4 bases and J by 4 bases, 3 bases remained unmatched. Germline-derived CDR1 and CDR2 are SQVTM and ANQGSEA. CDR3 size: 13 residues. For the CDR3, the DNA is TGCAGCGTTGTGACTAGCGGACCAGATACGCAGTATTTT. Protein: CSVVTSGPDTQYF.

The genes are TRBV2 and TRBJ2-2; D is ambiguous. This CDR3 contains 12 residues. The germline CDR1 and CDR2 sequences are SNHLY and FYNNEI. Deletions cut 6 bases from V and 4 bases from J, with 6 bases between. For the CDR3, the DNA is TGTGCCAGCAGCGAACCCACCGGGGAGCTGTTTTTT. Protein product: CASSEPTGELFF.

The chain employs TRBV7-9 and TRBJ1-2; D remains unclear. CDR3 size: 15 residues. V gave up 4 bases and J gave up 3 bases, with 15 bases separating them. Germline-derived CDR1 and CDR2 are SEHNR and FQNEAQ (reference sequence). The CDR3 DNA sequence: TGTGCCAGCAGCTCGACCCGGGCGGGAGACTATGGCTACACCTTC. Amino acids: CASSSTRAGDYGYTF.

At least ten counts were recorded for this clonotype. This chain links TRBV6-5 with TRBJ2-7; D is unresolved. The V gene's germline CDR1 is MNHEY and CDR2 SVGAGI. This CDR3 is built from 14 residues. Trimming took 0 bases from V and 4 from J, leaving 10 bases between them. CDR3 amino acids: CASSYSSLGYEQYF. The CDR3 bases are TGTGCCAGCAGTTACTCAAGCCTGGGGTACGAGCAGTACTTC.

The table lists this clonotype with many counts. As DNA, the CDR3 is TGCAGTGCTAGCCGGGACAGACCCTACGAGCAGTACTTC. It yields the protein CSASRDRPYEQYF. The chain carries TRBV20-1 and TRBJ2-7, with 7 nucleotides matching TRBD1. Trimming removed 3 bases from V and 2 bases from J; junction bases left unmatched: 4. Per germline, CDR1 DFQATT and CDR2 SNEGSKA (reference sequence). The CDR3 covers 13 residues.

In this sample, this clonotype turned up many times. The J gene is TRBJ2-1, the V gene TRBV28; D may match TRBD1 or TRBD2 (5 bases each). Trimming took 5 bases from V and 9 from J, leaving 26 bases between them. Germline lookup yields CDR1 MDHEN and CDR2 SYDVKM. The CDR3 is 17 residues long. For the CDR3, the DNA is TGTGCCAGCAGTGACACGGGGCCCGCGAAAGGGTTTGGTGAGCAGTTCTTC. Encoded protein: CASSDTGPAKGFGEQFF.

In its sample, this clonotype was seen many times. The chain is built from TRBV20-1 and TRBJ1-5, with no clear D. V lost 1 base to trimming and J lost 4 bases, with 5 bases between them. The CDR3 consists of 12 residues. The germline V gene has CDR1 DFQATT and CDR2 SNEGSKA (reference sequence). The CDR3 sequence is CSARGGNQPQHF. The CDR3 nucleotides read TGCAGTGCTAGAGGGGGTAATCAGCCCCAGCATTTT.

The chain carries TRBV7-2 and TRBJ2-5; a weak D match, TRBD1 (6 bases). Germline CDR1 SGHTA, CDR2 FQGNSA. V lost 2 bases, J lost 0 bases, and 13 bases lay in between. This CDR3 contains 16 residues. CDR3 DNA: TGTGCCAGCAGCTTAAGAGTGACAGGCCACCAAGAGACCCAGTACTTC. Residues: CASSLRVTGHQETQYF.

This clonotype was seen just once. The J gene is TRBJ2-1, the V gene TRBV6-1; D uncertain. Germline V gene sequence: CDR1 MNHNS, CDR2 SASEGT. V shed 6 bases and J shed 4 bases, with 13 bases lying between them. This CDR3 comprises 14 residues. The chain's CDR3 is CASSPRAGYNEQFF. In DNA, the CDR3 is TGTGCCAGCAGCCCCCGAGCCGGATACAATGAGCAGTTCTTC.

This clonotype has a handful of counts. V is TRBV20-1 and J is TRBJ2-7, with D perhaps TRBD2 (6 bases). The germline V gene encodes CDR1 DFQATT and CDR2 SNEGSKA (reference sequence). Trimming shortened V by 3 bases and J by 3 bases, and 9 bases separated the two germline ends. The CDR3 sequence is 12 residues long. The CDR3 protein is CSASGSIYEQYF. The CDR3 region has the DNA TGCAGTGCTAGCGGGAGTATCTACGAGCAGTACTTC.

V usage is TRBV3-1 and J usage is TRBJ1-1, with D hard to call. Trimming removed 4 bases at V and 0 bases at J, with 12 bases between. This CDR3 spans 15 amino acids. Germline loops: CDR1 LGHDT, CDR2 YNNKEL (reference sequence). CDR3 nucleotides: TGTGCCAGCAGCCCCGCACGGAGCGTGAACACTGAAGCTTTCTTT. Translation gives CASSPARSVNTEAFF.

This clonotype was seen more than once but under ten times. This chain uses TRBV28 with TRBJ2-3; a possible D gene is TRBD2 (5 bases). This CDR3 is built from 16 residues. V was pared by 3 bases and J by 2 bases, with 15 bases between. Germline-derived CDR1 and CDR2 are MDHEN and SYDVKM. In nucleotides, the CDR3 is TGTGCCAGCAGTTTGTGGGCAGCGGAATCCACAGATACGCAGTATTTT. As protein: CASSLWAAESTDTQYF. The variable domain in full, completed from reference TRBV28 and TRBJ2-3, reads DVKVTQSSRYLVKRTGEKVFLECVQDMDHENMFWYRQDPGLGLRLIYFSYDVKMKEKGDIPEGYSVSREKKERFSLILESASTNQTSMYLCASSLWAAESTDTQYFGPGTRLTVL.

This clonotype was detected only a few times. The V gene is TRBV5-6, the J gene TRBJ1-2; 8 positions agree with TRBD1. Per the germline V gene, CDR1 is SGHDT and CDR2 is YYEEEE. CDR3 length: 15 residues. V trimming: 4 bases; J trimming: 1 base; junction bases outside the gene matches: 6. The chain's CDR3 is CASSGGQVYNYGYTF. Written as DNA, the CDR3 is TGTGCCAGCAGCGGGGGACAGGTTTATAACTATGGCTACACCTTC.

This clonotype was detected a few times. CDR3 sequence reads: CASSLAHETQYF. The CDR3 nucleotides read TGTGCCAGCAGCTTAGCGCACGAGACCCAGTACTTC. The chain couples TRBV7-9 to TRBJ2-5; no firm D call. Trimming stripped 0 bases from V and 5 bases from J, with 4 bases between. The CDR3 has 12 amino acids. Germline CDR1 is SEHNR and CDR2 is FQNEAQ (reference sequence).

CDR3 protein: CASRLAGAGGADTQYF. The CDR3 nucleotides read TGTGCCAGCAGGCTAGCGGGGGCCGGGGGTGCAGATACGCAGTATTTT. The V and J genes are TRBV12-3 or TRBV12-4 and TRBJ2-3; 10 bases match TRBD2. The CDR3 contains 16 residues. Trimming cost V 6 bases and J 4 bases; bases outside gene matches: 10.

This clonotype has more than one count but fewer than ten. V gene TRBV3-1 combines with J gene TRBJ1-5, with D unresolved. The germline V gene encodes CDR1 LGHDT and CDR2 YNNKEL (reference sequence). V dropped 2 bases and J dropped 0 bases, with 20 bases sitting between them. CDR3 size: 19 residues. For the CDR3, the DNA is TGTGCCAGCAGCCAATCTCCGACCCGGTCAGCGTATAGCAATCAGCCCCAGCATTTT. Amino acid sequence: CASSQSPTRSAYSNQPQHF.

This clonotype has a count of ten or more. The rearrangement joins TRBV4-2 to TRBJ1-2; TRBD1 agrees at 9 bases. The CDR3 length is 19 residues. With V trimmed by 2 bases and J by 0 bases, 13 bases remained unmatched. Per the germline V gene, CDR1 is LGHNA and CDR2 is YNFKEQ. For the CDR3, the DNA is TGTGCCAGCAGCCAATCTGTTCGGGACAGGGTGAAGTCTAACTATGGCTACACCTTC. It is translated as CASSQSVRDRVKSNYGYTF.

A few counts support this clonotype. V gene TRBV7-2 combines with J gene TRBJ2-2; D is undetermined. The germline V gene has CDR1 SGHTA and CDR2 FQGNSA. The CDR3 extends over 15 amino acids. V shed 5 bases and J shed 3 bases, with 13 bases lying between them. The CDR3 reads CASSPVLGHTGELFF. The CDR3 DNA reads TGTGCCAGCAGCCCAGTCCTAGGGCACACCGGGGAGCTGTTTTTT.

The V call is TRBV30, the J call TRBJ1-6; no clear D gene. V was clipped by 0 bases and J by 5 bases, with 5 bases between them. Germline V gene data show CDR1 as GTSNPN and CDR2 as SVGIG (reference sequence). The length of the CDR3 is 13 residues. CDR3 region: CAWSVGHNSPLHF. The CDR3 coding sequence is TGTGCCTGGAGTGTGGGTCATAATTCACCCCTCCACTTT. Drawing the rest from reference TRBV30 and TRBJ1-6, the complete variable domain is SQTIHQWPATLVQPVGSPLSLECTVEGTSNPNLYWYRQAAGRGLQLLFYSVGIGQISSEVPQNLSASRPQDRQFILSSKKLLLSDSGFYLCAWSVGHNSPLHFGNGTRLTVT.

Points on this clonotype: The junction departs from the called germline gene at one end, perhaps through a read error. The CDR3 region has the DNA TGTGCCAGCAGAGAAGGGTGGGTGAGCTACGAGCAGTACTTC. Amino acid sequence: CASREGWVSYEQYF. The chain links TRBV6-1 to TRBJ2-7; D ambiguous. CDR3 length: 14 residues. The V gene's germline CDR1 is MNHNS and CDR2 SASEGT.

This clonotype was counted many times. The CDR3 spells CASSQDRAGNSPLHF. DNA for the CDR3: TGCGCCAGCAGCCAAGATAGGGCCGGTAATTCACCCCTCCACTTT. V usage is TRBV4-1 and J usage is TRBJ1-6; no definite D call. The V end was cut by 0 bases, the J end by 6 bases, with 9 bases between. The CDR3 runs 15 residues. In germline, CDR1 is MGHRA, CDR2 YSYEKL.

This clonotype was picked up a small number of times. J is TRBJ1-1 and V is TRBV12-3 or TRBV12-4; D uncertain. Trimming took 4 bases from V and 5 from J, leaving 11 bases between them. The CDR3 loop spans 13 amino acids. CDR3 in amino acids: CASSSHGGTEAFF. The CDR3 coding sequence is TGTGCCAGCAGTTCTCATGGCGGGACTGAAGCTTTCTTT.

This clonotype was counted between two and nine times. This chain uses TRBV7-3 with TRBJ2-3; D remains unclear. In germline, CDR1 is SGHTA, CDR2 FQGTGA. The V and J ends lost 5 bases and 5 bases respectively, with 20 bases between them. The CDR3 consists of 16 residues. As DNA, the CDR3 is TGTGCCAGCAGCCAAACTTCGGGCAGGATTGGAGATACGCAGTATTTT. Encoded protein: CASSQTSGRIGDTQYF.

At least ten counts were recorded for this clonotype. This chain connects TRBV5-1 to TRBJ1-2, with D possibly TRBD1 on 5 matching bases. V was trimmed by 0 bases and J by 8 bases, leaving 17 bases between them. The CDR3 has 15 amino acids. Per germline, CDR1 SGHRS and CDR2 YFSETQ. The CDR3 loop reads CASSLALEGSRGYTF. In DNA form, the CDR3 reads TGCGCCAGCAGCTTGGCCCTCGAGGGGAGTCGGGGCTACACCTTC. The full variable domain, rest sourced from reference TRBV5-1 and TRBJ1-2, is KAGVTQTPRYLIKTRGQQVTLSCSPISGHRSVSWYQQTPGQGLQFLFEYFSETQRNKGNFPGRFSGRQFSNSRSEMNVSTLELGDSALYLCASSLALEGSRGYTFGSGTRLTVV.

This clonotype was seen more than once but under ten times. J is TRBJ2-7 and V is TRBV10-3; D perhaps matches TRBD2 (6 bases). With 6 bases removed from V and 3 bases from J, the gap between germline ends came to 12 bases. The CDR3 runs to 13 residues. Germline V gene sequence: CDR1 ENHRY, CDR2 SYGVKD. CDR3 loop: CAISGGVFYEQYF. The CDR3 region has the DNA TGTGCCATCAGCGGCGGGGTATTCTACGAGCAGTACTTC.

This clonotype was detected a few times. The chain links TRBV20-1 to TRBJ2-5; 9 bases align to TRBD2. The junction had 4 bases not matched to a gene; V was cut back by 0 bases and J by 5 bases. CDR3 length equals 14 residues. From germline, CDR1 is DFQATT and CDR2 SNEGSKA (reference sequence). As DNA, the CDR3 is TGCAGTGCTAGAGATCGAACTAGCGGGGAGACCCAGTACTTC. This gives the protein CSARDRTSGETQYF.